This TCR beta chain came from a study of blood T cell repertoires in COVID-19. Grouping used clinical history reported by participants in a survey and questionnaire. Germline CDR1 SGHDN, CDR2 FVKESK. There are 15 residues in the CDR3. Losses at the gene ends were 6 bases for V and 8 bases for J; bases not matched to a gene: 10. Original processing notes: Amplified reference gene primers provided the basis for estimating nucleated cell counts. Repertoires were generated with immunoSEQ multiplex PCR, while TCRdb's copy carries only in-frame clones and drops some. That table gives V, J and clone size, and the DNA gave D and trimming. There are fewer than 250,000 clones in the sample; more than 70% occur only once, and 7.4% lies in the top ten.

The sample was PBMCs or T cells enriched from blood (not recorded which). The chain recombines TRBV14 with TRBJ1-6, with 7 positions matching TRBD1. The receptor comes from a woman in her 40s with acute COVID-19. CDR3 amino acids: CASRRLTGEYSPLHF. The CDR3 DNA reads TGTGCCAGCAGACGTCTTACAGGGGAATATTCACCCCTCCACTTT. Drawing the rest from reference TRBV14 and TRBJ1-6, the complete variable domain is EAGVTQFPSHSVIEKGQTVTLRCDPISGHDNLYWYRRVMGKEIKFLLHFVKESKQDESGMPNNRFLAERTGGTYSTLKVQPAELEDSGVYFCASRRLTGEYSPLHFGNGTRLTVT.